These 26 T cell receptor beta chains originate from one sample sequenced in a study of OX40 agonist ivuxolimab in advanced cancers. Method: immunoSEQ multiplex PCR; TCRdb's copy keeps in-frame clones and lacks some. The profile shows 65,000 to 80,000 clones, approximately 84% of them singletons. This specimen was CD4+ or CD8+ T cells sorted from blood, taken in a trial of the OX40 agonist ivuxolimab. The receptors shown here come from an adult with an advanced solid tumor such as melanoma, head and neck, liver or kidney cancer.

V is TRBV5-5 and J is TRBJ2-7; 10 bases align to TRBD1. This CDR3 contains 15 residues. In germline, CDR1 is SGHKS, CDR2 YYEKEE (reference sequence). V trimming: 4 bases; J trimming: 5 bases; junction bases outside the gene matches: 9. The CDR3 region is CASSRPGQGRHEQYF. CDR3 nucleotide sequence: TGTGCCAGCAGCCGCCCGGGACAGGGGAGGCACGAGCAGTACTTC.

The chain links TRBV9 to TRBJ1-3, with D tentatively TRBD1 (5 bases). The V and J ends lost 0 bases and 4 bases respectively, with 11 bases between them. Germline V gives CDR1 SGDLS, CDR2 YYNGEE. CDR3 length: 15 residues. The CDR3 coding sequence is TGTGCCAGCAGCGTAGATTTCAGGGTCGGAAACACCATATATTTT. It yields the protein CASSVDFRVGNTIYF.

The genes are TRBV9 and TRBJ2-1; TRBD2 might be the D (5 bases). The CDR3 runs to 14 residues. V lost 2 bases and J lost 5, with 11 bases in between. Germline values: CDR1 SGDLS, CDR2 YYNGEE. This CDR3 reads CASSVRVTDNEQFF. CDR3 nucleotides: TGTGCCAGCAGCGTGAGGGTTACCGACAATGAGCAGTTCTTC.

The chain recombines TRBV7-2 with TRBJ2-1, with 11 nucleotides matching TRBD2. The ends lost 1 base at V and 4 bases at J; junction bases unmatched: 6. Per germline, CDR1 SGHTA and CDR2 FQGNSA. The length of the CDR3 is 17 residues. The CDR3 DNA reads TGTGCCAGCAGCTTAGAGGGCACTAGCGGGGGATACAATGAGCAGTTCTTC. Translated: CASSLEGTSGGYNEQFF. Together with reference TRBV7-2 and TRBJ2-1, the CDR3 gives the full variable domain: GAGVSQSPSNKVTEKGKDVELRCDPISGHTALYWYRQSLGQGLEFLIYFQGNSAPDKSGLPSDRFSAERTGGSVSTLTIQRTQQEDSAVYLCASSLEGTSGGYNEQFFGPGTRLTVL.

The V and J genes are TRBV5-1 and TRBJ2-1, with a weak D call TRBD1 (6 bases). The germline gives CDR1 SGHRS, CDR2 YFSETQ. Trimming took 0 bases from V and 2 from J, leaving 9 bases between them. The CDR3 is made up of 15 amino acids. CDR3 region: CASSLEQGTYNEQFF. The CDR3 nucleotides read TGCGCCAGCAGCTTGGAACAGGGTACCTACAATGAGCAGTTCTTC.

V usage is TRBV2 and J usage is TRBJ2-3; D is ambiguous. CDR1 is SNHLY, CDR2 FYNNEI, per germline. The V gene lost 5 bases and the J gene lost 5 bases, with 14 bases spanning the gap. This CDR3 comprises 14 residues. Here the CDR3 reads CASSIAPFRDTQYF. The CDR3 region has the DNA TGTGCCAGCAGTATAGCCCCGTTTCGAGATACGCAGTATTTT.

The genes are TRBV5-8 and TRBJ2-5; the match to TRBD1 covers 8 bases. V lost 0 bases and J lost 4; bases outside the gene matches: 14. The CDR3 runs to 18 residues. The germline V gene has CDR1 SGHTS and CDR2 YDEGEE. The CDR3 sequence is CASSLGQGAPSPRETQYF. The CDR3 region has the DNA TGTGCCAGCAGCTTGGGTCAGGGGGCACCATCCCCTAGAGAGACCCAGTACTTC. Using reference TRBV5-8 and TRBJ2-5 for the parts outside the CDR3, the full variable domain is EAGVTQSPTHLIKTRGQQATLRCSPISGHTSVYWYQQALGLGLQFLLWYDEGEERNRGNFPPRFSGRQFPNYSSELNVNALELEDSALYLCASSLGQGAPSPRETQYFGPGTRLLVL.

DNA for the CDR3: TGTGCCAGCAGCCCACCTCGGGGACAGGGCGATGGCTACACCTTC. As protein: CASSPPRGQGDGYTF. The chain has TRBV28 and TRBJ1-2; TRBD1 aligns across 9 bases. Germline CDR1 and CDR2: MDHEN and SYDVKM. Trimming took 6 bases from V and 6 from J; bases not matched to a gene: 11. The CDR3 is 15 residues long.

V gene TRBV29-1 combines with J gene TRBJ2-7; D gene ambiguous. Germline-derived CDR1 and CDR2 are SQVTM and ANQGSEA. The ends were cut back, 2 bases at V and 2 bases at J, with 13 bases in the middle. CDR3 length: 14 residues. CDR3 loop: CSVETPQSPYEQYF. DNA of the CDR3: TGCAGCGTTGAAACCCCCCAGTCGCCCTACGAGCAGTACTTC.

The DNA of the CDR3 is TGTGCCAGCAGTTACGCCGGGACAGTCTGGGCTGGCTACACCTTC. Translation: CASSYAGTVWAGYTF. This chain joins TRBV6-5 and TRBJ1-2, with 7 bases lining up with TRBD1. After removal of 2 bases from V and 7 bases from J, the junction contained 10 bases not matched to a gene. The germline V gene encodes CDR1 MNHEY and CDR2 SVGAGI. This CDR3 has 15 residues.

The V gene is TRBV21-1, the J gene TRBJ2-1. TRBV21-1 corresponds to a pseudogene. There are 17 residues in the CDR3. In DNA form, the CDR3 reads TGTGCCAGCAGCAAAGATGGGAAGCAGCGCTCCTACAATGAGCAGTTCTTC. Its protein is CASSKDGKQRSYNEQFF.

This clone was recorded once. This chain connects TRBV5-1 to TRBJ1-4; 8 bases line up with TRBD1. The V and J ends lost 4 bases and 4 bases, in that order; junction bases with no gene match: 3. The germline CDR1 and CDR2 sequences are SGHRS and YFSETQ. This CDR3 comprises 14 residues. The CDR3 DNA is TGCGCCAGCAGCCATGGACAGGGTAATGAAAAACTGTTTTTT. Translated: CASSHGQGNEKLFF.

This chain uses TRBV19 with TRBJ1-3; D call uncertain. CDR1 and CDR2 (germline): LNHDA, SQIVND (reference sequence). V dropped 4 bases and J dropped 2 bases, with 15 bases sitting between them. The CDR3 totals 16 residues. CDR3 sequence reads: CASSSFPTRAGNTIYF. CDR3 DNA: TGTGCCAGTAGTAGTTTTCCTACCCGGGCTGGAAACACCATATATTTT.

This clone was seen just once. The chain links TRBV11-2 to TRBJ1-5; a possible D gene is TRBD1 (5 bases). Germline CDR1 reads SGHAT; CDR2 reads FQNNGV. The CDR3 has 15 residues. The ends were cut back, 0 bases at V and 11 bases at J, with 17 bases in the middle. The CDR3 loop reads CASSLDFGGSRSQHF. CDR3 nucleotide sequence: TGTGCCAGCAGCTTAGATTTTGGGGGATCAAGGTCCCAGCATTTT.

The rearrangement links TRBV21-1 to TRBJ1-5. TRBV21-1 is flagged as a pseudogene. The CDR3 covers 14 residues. The CDR3 DNA sequence: TGTGCCAGCTTGCCGGGGGAGAACAATCAGCCCCAGCATTTT. It encodes CASLPGENNQPQHF.

This rearrangement joins TRBV18 to TRBJ2-1; 9 bases are shared with TRBD1. V shed 4 bases and J 5 bases; nucleotides not matched to a gene: 6. The length of the CDR3 is 15 residues. Germline CDR1 and CDR2: KGHSH and LQKENI. CDR3 residues: CASSLGTGINNEQFF. The CDR3 DNA follows: TGTGCCAGCTCACTCGGGACAGGGATAAACAATGAGCAGTTCTTC.

This clone occurred a few times. This sequence joins TRBV28 and TRBJ1-1; D uncertain. Germline assignment: CDR1 MDHEN and CDR2 SYDVKM. V lost 3 bases to trimming and J lost 5 bases, with 7 bases between them. There are 12 residues in the CDR3. CDR3 residues: CASSFGTTEAFF. CDR3 sequence (DNA): TGTGCCAGCAGTTTCGGAACTACTGAAGCTTTCTTT.

V usage is TRBV5-5 and J usage is TRBJ1-1; D gene unclear. The germline V gene encodes CDR1 SGHKS and CDR2 YYEKEE (reference sequence). V lost 2 bases and J lost 5, with 13 bases in between. The CDR3 is 14 amino acids. The CDR3 here is CASSLTAGWTEAFF. CDR3 DNA sequence: TGTGCCAGCAGCTTAACAGCCGGGTGGACTGAAGCTTTCTTT. The whole variable domain, filled in from reference TRBV5-5 and TRBJ1-1, reads DAGVTQSPTHLIKTRGQQVTLRCSPISGHKSVSWYQQVLGQGPQFIFQYYEKEERGRGNFPDRFSARQFPNYSSELNVNALLLGDSALYLCASSLTAGWTEAFFGQGTRLTVV.

In this sample, this clone turned up a few times. The chain uses TRBV6-5 and TRBJ2-3; a weak D match, TRBD2 (6 bases). The CDR3 loop spans 15 amino acids. The germline V gene has CDR1 MNHEY and CDR2 SVGAGI. V dropped 6 bases and J dropped 4 bases, with 17 bases sitting between them. The CDR3 DNA sequence: TGTGCCAGCAGGGCGGAGGGAATTGAGGCAGATACGCAGTATTTT. Amino acids: CASRAEGIEADTQYF.

The chain recombines TRBV27 with TRBJ1-1; the D gene is possibly TRBD1 (6 bases). Germline lookup yields CDR1 MNHEY and CDR2 SMNVEV (reference sequence). The V gene lost 9 bases and the J gene lost 1 base, with 15 bases spanning the gap. The CDR3 runs to 14 residues. The CDR3 DNA is TGTGCCAGTTTACCAAACAGGGAGAACACTGAAGCTTTCTTT. Protein sequence: CASLPNRENTEAFF.

The rearrangement links TRBV18 to TRBJ1-1, with D tentatively TRBD1 (5 bases). The V gene lost 1 base and the J gene lost 1 base, with 7 bases spanning the gap. This CDR3 spans 14 amino acids. CDR1 is KGHSH and CDR2 is LQKENI in the germline V gene. The DNA for the CDR3 is TGTGCCAGCTCACCACAGGGGACGAACACTGAAGCTTTCTTT. Encoded protein: CASSPQGTNTEAFF.

The chain links TRBV27 to TRBJ2-2, with D perhaps matching TRBD2 (7 bases). The germline gives CDR1 MNHEY, CDR2 SMNVEV (reference sequence). The CDR3 is 18 amino acids. Trimming stripped 5 bases from V and 2 bases from J, with 21 bases between. This CDR3 is CASSSYKGGGRNTGELFF. The CDR3 DNA reads TGTGCCAGCAGTAGTTATAAGGGCGGGGGCCGTAACACCGGGGAGCTGTTTTTT.

The chain combines TRBV6-5 with TRBJ2-5, with D perhaps assigned TRBD1 or TRBD2 (5 bases each). CDR3 length: 14 amino acids. V was pared by 8 bases and J by 2 bases, with 15 bases between. Germline V gives CDR1 MNHEY, CDR2 SVGAGI. CDR3 nucleotide sequence: TGTGCCAGCCGCCCGGGGCGGTCTCAAGAGACCCAGTACTTC. This translates into CASRPGRSQETQYF.

This rearrangement joins TRBV9 to TRBJ2-7, with D perhaps matching TRBD1 or TRBD2 (6 bases each). V lost 0 bases to trimming and J lost 4 bases, with 11 bases between them. Per the germline V gene, CDR1 is SGDLS and CDR2 is YYNGEE. The CDR3 runs 14 residues. CDR3 in amino acids: CASSVAGGGYEQYF. The CDR3 region has the DNA TGTGCCAGCAGCGTAGCCGGGGGCGGGTACGAGCAGTACTTC.

This chain connects TRBV5-8 to TRBJ1-1; weak D call: TRBD1 (5 bases). V gave up 6 bases and J gave up 3 bases, with 15 bases separating them. The CDR3 consists of 14 residues. Germline loops: CDR1 SGHTS, CDR2 YDEGEE. In DNA, the CDR3 is TGTGCCAGCACCTCCGCGGGGGGGTACACTGAAGCTTTCTTT. Amino acid sequence: CASTSAGGYTEAFF.

This chain connects TRBV11-3 to TRBJ2-2, with TRBD2 matching 10 bases. This CDR3 comprises 16 residues. The junction had 9 bases not matched to a gene; V was cut back by 5 bases and J by 6 bases. The germline V gene encodes CDR1 SGHNT and CDR2 YENEEA. The CDR3 DNA is TGTGCCAGCAGCACCTTAGCGGGAGGCCCCCCCGGGGAGCTGTTTTTT. It specifies CASSTLAGGPPGELFF.